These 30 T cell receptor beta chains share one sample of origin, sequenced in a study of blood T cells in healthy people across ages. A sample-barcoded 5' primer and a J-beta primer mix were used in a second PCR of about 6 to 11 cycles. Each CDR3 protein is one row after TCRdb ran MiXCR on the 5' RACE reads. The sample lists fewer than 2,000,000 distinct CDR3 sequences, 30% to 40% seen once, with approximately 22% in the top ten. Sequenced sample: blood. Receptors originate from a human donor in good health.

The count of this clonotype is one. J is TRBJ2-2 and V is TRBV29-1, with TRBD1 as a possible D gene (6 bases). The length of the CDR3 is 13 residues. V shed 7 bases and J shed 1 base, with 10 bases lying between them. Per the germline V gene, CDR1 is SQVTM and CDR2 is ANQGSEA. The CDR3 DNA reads TGCAGCGCCTCAGGGGAGAACACCGGGGAGCTGTTTTTT. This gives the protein CSASGENTGELFF.

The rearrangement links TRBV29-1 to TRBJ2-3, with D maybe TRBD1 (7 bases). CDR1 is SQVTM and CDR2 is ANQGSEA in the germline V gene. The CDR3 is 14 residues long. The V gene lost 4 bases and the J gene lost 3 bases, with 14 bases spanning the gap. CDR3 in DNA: TGCAGCGTTGTGGAGGGGGCCAGGACAGATACGCAGTATTTT. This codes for CSVVEGARTDTQYF.

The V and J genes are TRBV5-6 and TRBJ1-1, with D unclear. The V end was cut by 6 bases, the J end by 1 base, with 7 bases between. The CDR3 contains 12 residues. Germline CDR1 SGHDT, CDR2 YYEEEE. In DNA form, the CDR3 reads TGTGCCAGCAAGAAAACGAACACTGAAGCTTTCTTT. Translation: CASKKTNTEAFF.

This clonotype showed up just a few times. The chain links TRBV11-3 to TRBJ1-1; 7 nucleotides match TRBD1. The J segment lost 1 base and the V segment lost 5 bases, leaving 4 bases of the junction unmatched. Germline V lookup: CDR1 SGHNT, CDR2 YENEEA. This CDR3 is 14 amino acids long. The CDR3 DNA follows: TGTGCCAGCAGCATCGGACAGGCGAACACTGAAGCTTTCTTT. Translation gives CASSIGQANTEAFF.

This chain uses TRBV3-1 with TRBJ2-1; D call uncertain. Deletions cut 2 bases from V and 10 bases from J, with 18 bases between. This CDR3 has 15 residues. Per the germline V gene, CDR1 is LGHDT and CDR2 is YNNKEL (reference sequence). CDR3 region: CASSQSGVASYEQFF. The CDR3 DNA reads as TGTGCCAGCAGCCAATCAGGTGTAGCCTCCTACGAGCAGTTCTTC.

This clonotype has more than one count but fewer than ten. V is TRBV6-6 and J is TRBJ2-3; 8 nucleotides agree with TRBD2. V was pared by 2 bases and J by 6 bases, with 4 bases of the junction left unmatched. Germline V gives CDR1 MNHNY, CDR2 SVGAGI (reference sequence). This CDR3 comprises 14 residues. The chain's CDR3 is CASSYRGGRDTQYF. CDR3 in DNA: TGTGCCAGCAGTTACCGGGGGGGCAGGGATACGCAGTATTTT.

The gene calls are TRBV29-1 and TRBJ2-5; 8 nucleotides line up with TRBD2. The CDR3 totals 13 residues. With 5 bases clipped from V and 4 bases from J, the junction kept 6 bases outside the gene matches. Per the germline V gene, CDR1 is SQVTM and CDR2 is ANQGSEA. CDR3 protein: CSVSERGTETQYF. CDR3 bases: TGCAGCGTTTCTGAGCGGGGGACAGAGACCCAGTACTTC.

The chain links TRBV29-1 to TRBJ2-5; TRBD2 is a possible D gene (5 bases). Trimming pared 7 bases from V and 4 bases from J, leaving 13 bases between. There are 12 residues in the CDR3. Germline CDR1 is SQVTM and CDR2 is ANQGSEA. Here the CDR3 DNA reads TGCAGCGGTACTAGTGATAGAGAGACCCAGTACTTC. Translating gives CSGTSDRETQYF.

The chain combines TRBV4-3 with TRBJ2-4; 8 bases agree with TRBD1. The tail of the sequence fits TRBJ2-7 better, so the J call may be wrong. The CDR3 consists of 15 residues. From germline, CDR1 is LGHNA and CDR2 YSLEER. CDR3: CASSQGRGQDYEQYF. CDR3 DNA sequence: TGCGCCAGCAGCCAAGGCCGGGGACAGGACTACGAGCAGTACTTC.

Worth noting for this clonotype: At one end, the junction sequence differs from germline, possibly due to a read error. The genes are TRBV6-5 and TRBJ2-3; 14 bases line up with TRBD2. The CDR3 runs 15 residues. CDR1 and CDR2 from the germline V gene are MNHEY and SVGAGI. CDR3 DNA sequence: TGTGCCAGCAGTGGGACTAGCGGGGGTACAGATACGCAGGATTTT. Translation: CASSGTSGGTDTQDF.

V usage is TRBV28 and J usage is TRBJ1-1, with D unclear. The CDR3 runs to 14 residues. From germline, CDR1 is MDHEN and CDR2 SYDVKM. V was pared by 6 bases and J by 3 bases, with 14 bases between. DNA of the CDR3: TGTGCCAGCAGCCCCCCACTTATAGACACTGAAGCTTTCTTT. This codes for CASSPPLIDTEAFF.

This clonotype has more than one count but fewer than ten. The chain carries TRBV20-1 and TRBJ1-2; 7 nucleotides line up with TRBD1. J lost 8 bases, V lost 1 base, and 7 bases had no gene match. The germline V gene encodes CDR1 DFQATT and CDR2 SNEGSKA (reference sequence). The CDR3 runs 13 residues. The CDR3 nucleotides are TGCAGTGCTAGAGTGGGGACAGCGGGGGGCTACACCTTC. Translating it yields CSARVGTAGGYTF.

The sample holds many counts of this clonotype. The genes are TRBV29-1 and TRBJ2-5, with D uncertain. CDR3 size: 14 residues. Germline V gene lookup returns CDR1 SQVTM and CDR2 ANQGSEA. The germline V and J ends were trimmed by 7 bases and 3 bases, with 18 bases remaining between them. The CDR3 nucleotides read TGCAGCGAACTTACTCAGGAGAATGAAGAGACCCAGTACTTC. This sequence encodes CSELTQENEETQYF.

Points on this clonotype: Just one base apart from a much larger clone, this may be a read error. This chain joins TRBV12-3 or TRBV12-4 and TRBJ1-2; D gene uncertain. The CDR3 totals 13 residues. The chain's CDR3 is CASSDLPAGGCTF. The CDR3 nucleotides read TGTGCCAGCAGTGATCTCCCAGCAGGTGGCTGCACCTTC.

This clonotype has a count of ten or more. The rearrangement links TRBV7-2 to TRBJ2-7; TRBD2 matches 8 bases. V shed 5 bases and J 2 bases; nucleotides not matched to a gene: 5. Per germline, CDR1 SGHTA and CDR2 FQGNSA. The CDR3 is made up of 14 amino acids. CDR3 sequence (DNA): TGTGCCAGCAGCCCGCGGGGGGCCGCCTACGAGCAGTACTTC. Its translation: CASSPRGAAYEQYF.

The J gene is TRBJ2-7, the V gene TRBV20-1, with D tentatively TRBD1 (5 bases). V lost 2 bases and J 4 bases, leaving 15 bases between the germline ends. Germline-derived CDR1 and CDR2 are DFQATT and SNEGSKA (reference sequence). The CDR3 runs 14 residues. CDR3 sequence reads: CSARSITGRYEQYF. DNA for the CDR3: TGCAGTGCTAGATCCATAACAGGACGATACGAGCAGTACTTC.

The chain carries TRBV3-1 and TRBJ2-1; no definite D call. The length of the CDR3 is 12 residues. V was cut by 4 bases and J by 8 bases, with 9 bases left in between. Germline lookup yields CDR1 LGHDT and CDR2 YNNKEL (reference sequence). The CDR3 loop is CASSLRFHEQFF. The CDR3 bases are TGTGCCAGCAGCCTCAGGTTCCATGAGCAGTTCTTC.

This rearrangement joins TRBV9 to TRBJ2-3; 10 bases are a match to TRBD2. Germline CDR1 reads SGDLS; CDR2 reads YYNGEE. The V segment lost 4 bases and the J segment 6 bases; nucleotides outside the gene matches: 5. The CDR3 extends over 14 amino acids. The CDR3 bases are TGTGCCAGCAGCCTAGCGGGGGTTGAGGATACGCAGTATTTT. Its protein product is CASSLAGVEDTQYF.

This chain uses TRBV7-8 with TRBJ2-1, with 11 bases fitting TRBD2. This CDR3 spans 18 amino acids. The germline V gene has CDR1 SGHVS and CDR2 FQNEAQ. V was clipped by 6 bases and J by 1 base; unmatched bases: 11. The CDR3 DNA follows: TGTGCCAGCAGTACTAGCGGGGGACCCCCGAGGTCCTACAATGAGCAGTTCTTC. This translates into CASSTSGGPPRSYNEQFF.

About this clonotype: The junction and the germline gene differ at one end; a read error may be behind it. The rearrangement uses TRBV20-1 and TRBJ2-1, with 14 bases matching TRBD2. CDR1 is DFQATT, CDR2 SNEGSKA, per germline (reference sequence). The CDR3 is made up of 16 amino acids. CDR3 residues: CSARDRLAGGRDERFF. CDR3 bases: TGCAGTGCTAGAGATCGACTAGCGGGGGGGCGGGATGAGCGGTTCTTC.

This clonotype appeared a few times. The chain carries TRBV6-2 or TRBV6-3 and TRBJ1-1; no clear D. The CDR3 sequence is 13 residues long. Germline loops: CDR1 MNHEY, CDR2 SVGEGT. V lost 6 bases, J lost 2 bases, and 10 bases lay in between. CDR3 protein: CASSHRPNTEAFF. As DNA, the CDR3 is TGTGCCAGCAGCCACCGACCAAACACTGAAGCTTTCTTT.

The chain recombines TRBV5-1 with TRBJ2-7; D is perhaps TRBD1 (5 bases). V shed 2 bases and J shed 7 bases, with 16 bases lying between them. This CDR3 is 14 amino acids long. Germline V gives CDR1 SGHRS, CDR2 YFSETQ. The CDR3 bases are TGCGCCAGCAGCTTAACTACCCAAGGGGCAGAGCAGTACTTC. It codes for CASSLTTQGAEQYF.

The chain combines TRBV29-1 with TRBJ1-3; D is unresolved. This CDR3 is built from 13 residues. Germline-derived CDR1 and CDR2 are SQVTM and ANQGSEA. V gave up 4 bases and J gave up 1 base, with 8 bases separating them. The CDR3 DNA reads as TGCAGCGTTGGCTGGGGATCTGGAAACACCATATATTTT. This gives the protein CSVGWGSGNTIYF.

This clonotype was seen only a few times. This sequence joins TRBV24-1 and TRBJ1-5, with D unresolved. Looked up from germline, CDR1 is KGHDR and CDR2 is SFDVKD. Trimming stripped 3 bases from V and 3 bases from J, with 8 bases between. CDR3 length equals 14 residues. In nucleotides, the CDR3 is TGTGCCACCAGTGATATTGGCCCCAATCAGCCCCAGCATTTT. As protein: CATSDIGPNQPQHF.

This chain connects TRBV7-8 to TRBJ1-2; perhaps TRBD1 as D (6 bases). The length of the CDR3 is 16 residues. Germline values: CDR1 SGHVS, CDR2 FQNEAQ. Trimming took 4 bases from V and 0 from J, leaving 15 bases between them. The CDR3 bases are TGTGCCAGCAGCTATGGGGTCCGGGACACTAACTATGGCTACACCTTC. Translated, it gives CASSYGVRDTNYGYTF.

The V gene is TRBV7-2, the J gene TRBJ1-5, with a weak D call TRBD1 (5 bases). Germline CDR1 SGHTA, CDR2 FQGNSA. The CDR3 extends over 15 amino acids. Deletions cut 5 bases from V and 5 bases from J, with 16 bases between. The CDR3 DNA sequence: TGTGCCAGCAGCCCAGACCGGGGCCTATATCAGCCCCAGCATTTT. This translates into CASSPDRGLYQPQHF.

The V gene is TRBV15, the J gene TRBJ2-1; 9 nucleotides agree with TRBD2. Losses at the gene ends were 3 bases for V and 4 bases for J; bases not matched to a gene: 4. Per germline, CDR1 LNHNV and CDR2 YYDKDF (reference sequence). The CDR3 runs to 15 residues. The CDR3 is CATSSPSGEYNEQFF. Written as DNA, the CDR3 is TGTGCCACCAGCAGTCCTAGCGGGGAATACAATGAGCAGTTCTTC.

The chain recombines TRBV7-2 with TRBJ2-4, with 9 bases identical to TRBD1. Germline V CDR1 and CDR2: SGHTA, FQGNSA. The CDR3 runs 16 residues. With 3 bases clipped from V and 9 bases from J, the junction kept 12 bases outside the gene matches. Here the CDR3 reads CASSFQTTGGAGIQYF. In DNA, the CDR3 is TGTGCCAGCAGCTTCCAGACCACAGGGGGCGCGGGCATTCAGTACTTC.

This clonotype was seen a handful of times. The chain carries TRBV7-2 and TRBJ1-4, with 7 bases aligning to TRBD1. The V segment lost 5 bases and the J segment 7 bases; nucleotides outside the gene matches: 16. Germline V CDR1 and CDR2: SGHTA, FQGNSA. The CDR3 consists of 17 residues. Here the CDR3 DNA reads TGTGCCAGCAGCGTCGCCTATGACAGGGCAATTAGTGAAAAACTGTTTTTT. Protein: CASSVAYDRAISEKLFF.

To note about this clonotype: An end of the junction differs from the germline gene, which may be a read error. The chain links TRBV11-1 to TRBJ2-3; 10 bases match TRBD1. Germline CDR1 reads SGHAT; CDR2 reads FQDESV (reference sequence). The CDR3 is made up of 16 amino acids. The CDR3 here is CASRWDRGKGTDTQYF. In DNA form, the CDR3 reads TGTGCCAGCAGGTGGGACAGGGGTAAGGGGACAGATACACAGTATTTT.